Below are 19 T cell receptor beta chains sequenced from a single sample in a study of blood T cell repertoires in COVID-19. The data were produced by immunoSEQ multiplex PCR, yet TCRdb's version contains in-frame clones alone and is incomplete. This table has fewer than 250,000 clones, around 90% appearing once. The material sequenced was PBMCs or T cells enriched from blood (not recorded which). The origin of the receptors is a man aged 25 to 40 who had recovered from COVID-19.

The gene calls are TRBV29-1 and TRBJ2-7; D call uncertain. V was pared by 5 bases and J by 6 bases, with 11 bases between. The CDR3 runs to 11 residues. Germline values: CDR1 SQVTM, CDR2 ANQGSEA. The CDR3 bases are TGCAGCGTTAAGGCTTCGGGCGAGCAGTACTTC. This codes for CSVKASGEQYF.

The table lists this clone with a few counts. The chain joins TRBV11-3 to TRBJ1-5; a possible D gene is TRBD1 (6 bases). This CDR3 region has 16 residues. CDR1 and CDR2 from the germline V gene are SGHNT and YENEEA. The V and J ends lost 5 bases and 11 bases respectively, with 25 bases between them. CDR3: CASSRWGGSRSKSQHF. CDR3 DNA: TGTGCCAGCAGCCGGTGGGGGGGCTCGCGCTCTAAGTCCCAGCATTTT.

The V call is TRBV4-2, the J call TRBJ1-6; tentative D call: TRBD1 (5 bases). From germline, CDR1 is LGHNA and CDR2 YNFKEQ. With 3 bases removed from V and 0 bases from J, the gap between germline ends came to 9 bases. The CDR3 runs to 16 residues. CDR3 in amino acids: CASSQYDSSYNSPLHF. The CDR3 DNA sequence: TGTGCCAGCAGCCAGTACGACAGCTCCTATAATTCACCCCTCCACTTT.

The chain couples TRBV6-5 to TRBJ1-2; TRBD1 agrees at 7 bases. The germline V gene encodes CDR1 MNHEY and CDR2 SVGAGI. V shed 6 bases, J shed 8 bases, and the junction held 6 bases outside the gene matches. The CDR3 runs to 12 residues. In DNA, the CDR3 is TGTGCCAGCAGCCAGACAGGGAAGGGCTACACCTTC. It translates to CASSQTGKGYTF.

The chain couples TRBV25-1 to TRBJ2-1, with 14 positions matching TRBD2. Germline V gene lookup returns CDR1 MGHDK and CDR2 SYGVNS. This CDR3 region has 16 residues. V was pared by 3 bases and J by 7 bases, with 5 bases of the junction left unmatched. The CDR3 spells CASSDGTSGSLNEQFF. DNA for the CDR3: TGTGCCAGCAGTGACGGGACTAGCGGGAGTTTAAATGAGCAGTTCTTC.

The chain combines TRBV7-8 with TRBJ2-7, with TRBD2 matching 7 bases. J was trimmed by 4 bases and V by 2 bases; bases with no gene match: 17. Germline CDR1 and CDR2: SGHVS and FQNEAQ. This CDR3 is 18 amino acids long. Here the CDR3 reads CASSLPPLSGAKVYEQYF. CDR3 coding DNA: TGTGCCAGCAGCTTACCCCCACTAAGCGGGGCAAAGGTTTACGAGCAGTACTTC.

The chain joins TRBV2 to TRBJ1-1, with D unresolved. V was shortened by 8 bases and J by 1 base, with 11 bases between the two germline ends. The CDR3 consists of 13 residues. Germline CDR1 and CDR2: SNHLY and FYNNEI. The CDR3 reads CASCVEGNTEAFF. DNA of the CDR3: TGTGCCAGCTGCGTCGAGGGGAACACTGAAGCTTTCTTT.

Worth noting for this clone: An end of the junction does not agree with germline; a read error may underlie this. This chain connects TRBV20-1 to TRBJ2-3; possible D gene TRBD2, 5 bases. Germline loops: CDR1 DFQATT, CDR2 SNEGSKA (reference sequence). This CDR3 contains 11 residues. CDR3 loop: CSEGGTNTQYF. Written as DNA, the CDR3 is TGCAGTGAAGGAGGCACAAATACGCAGTATTTT.

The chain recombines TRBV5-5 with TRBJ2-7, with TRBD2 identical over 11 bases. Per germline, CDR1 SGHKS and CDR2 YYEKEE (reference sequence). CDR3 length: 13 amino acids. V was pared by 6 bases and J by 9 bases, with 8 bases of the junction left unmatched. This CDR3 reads CASTLLAGASQYF. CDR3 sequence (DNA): TGTGCCAGCACCCTACTAGCGGGAGCCTCGCAGTACTTC. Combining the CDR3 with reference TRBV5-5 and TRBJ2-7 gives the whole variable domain DAGVTQSPTHLIKTRGQQVTLRCSPISGHKSVSWYQQVLGQGPQFIFQYYEKEERGRGNFPDRFSARQFPNYSSELNVNALLLGDSALYLCASTLLAGASQYFGPGTRLTVT.

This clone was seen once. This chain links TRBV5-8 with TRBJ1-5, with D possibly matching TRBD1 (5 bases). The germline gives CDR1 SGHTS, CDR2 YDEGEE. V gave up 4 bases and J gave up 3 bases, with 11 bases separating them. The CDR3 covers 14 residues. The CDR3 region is CASSVGQNNQPQHF. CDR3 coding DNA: TGTGCCAGCAGCGTAGGACAAAACAATCAGCCCCAGCATTTT.

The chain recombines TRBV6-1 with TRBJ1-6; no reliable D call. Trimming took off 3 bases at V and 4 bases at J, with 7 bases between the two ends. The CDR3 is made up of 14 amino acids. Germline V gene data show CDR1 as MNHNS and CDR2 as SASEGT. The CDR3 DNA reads TGTGCCAGCAGTGAGGGAGTATATAATTCACCCCTCCACTTT. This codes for CASSEGVYNSPLHF.

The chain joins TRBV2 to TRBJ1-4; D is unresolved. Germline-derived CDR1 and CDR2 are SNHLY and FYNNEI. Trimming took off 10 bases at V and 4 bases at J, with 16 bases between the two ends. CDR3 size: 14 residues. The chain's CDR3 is CATRLGTDNEKLFF. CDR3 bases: TGTGCCACCCGTCTTGGTACAGATAATGAAAAACTGTTTTTT.

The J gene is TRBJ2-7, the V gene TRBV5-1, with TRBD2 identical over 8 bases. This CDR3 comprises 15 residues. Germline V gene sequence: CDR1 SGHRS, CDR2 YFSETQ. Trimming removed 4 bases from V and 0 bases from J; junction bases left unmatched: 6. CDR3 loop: CASSPRGGTSYEQYF. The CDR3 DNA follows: TGCGCCAGCAGCCCCCGGGGGGGGACCTCCTACGAGCAGTACTTC.

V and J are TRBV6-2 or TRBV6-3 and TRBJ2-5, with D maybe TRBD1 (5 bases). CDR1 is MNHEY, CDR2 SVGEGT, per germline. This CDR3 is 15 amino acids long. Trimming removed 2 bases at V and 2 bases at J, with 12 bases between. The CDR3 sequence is CASSYRRGQQETQYF. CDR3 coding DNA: TGTGCCAGCAGTTACAGGAGAGGACAACAAGAGACCCAGTACTTC.

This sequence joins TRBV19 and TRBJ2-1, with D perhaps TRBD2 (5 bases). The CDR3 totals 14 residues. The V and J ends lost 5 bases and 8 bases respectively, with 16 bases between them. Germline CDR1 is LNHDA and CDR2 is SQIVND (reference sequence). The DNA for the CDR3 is TGTGCCAGTAGTCTTAGAGGGCCCGTCGATGAGCAGTTCTTC. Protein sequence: CASSLRGPVDEQFF.

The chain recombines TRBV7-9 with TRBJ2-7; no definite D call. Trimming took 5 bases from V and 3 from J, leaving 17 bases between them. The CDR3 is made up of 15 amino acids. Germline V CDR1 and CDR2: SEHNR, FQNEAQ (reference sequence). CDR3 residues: CASSPERPTVYEQYF. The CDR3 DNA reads TGTGCCAGCAGCCCGGAGCGACCCACCGTCTACGAGCAGTACTTC.

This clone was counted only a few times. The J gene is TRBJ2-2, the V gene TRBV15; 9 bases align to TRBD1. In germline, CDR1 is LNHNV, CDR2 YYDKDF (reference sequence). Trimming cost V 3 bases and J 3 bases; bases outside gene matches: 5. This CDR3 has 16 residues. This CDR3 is CATSRAGTGYTGELFF. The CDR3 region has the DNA TGTGCCACCAGCAGGGCCGGGACAGGGTACACCGGGGAGCTGTTTTTT.

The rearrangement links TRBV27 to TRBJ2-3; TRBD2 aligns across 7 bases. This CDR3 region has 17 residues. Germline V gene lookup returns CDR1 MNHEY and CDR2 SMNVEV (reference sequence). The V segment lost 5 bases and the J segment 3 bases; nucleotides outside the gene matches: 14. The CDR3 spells CASSPEYSGWGTDTQYF. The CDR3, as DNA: TGTGCCAGCAGTCCCGAGTATAGCGGGTGGGGTACAGATACGCAGTATTTT.

The CDR3 bases are TGCAGTGCTAGTATTCTCCTATGGGGCGACAAAGAGACCCAGTACTTC. Translating gives CSASILLWGDKETQYF. This chain connects TRBV20-1 to TRBJ2-5; D perhaps matches TRBD1 (5 bases). Germline V gene data show CDR1 as DFQATT and CDR2 as SNEGSKA (reference sequence). The CDR3 length is 16 residues. Trimming removed 3 bases at V and 3 bases at J, with 20 bases between.